This TCR beta chain appears in the sequencing data of a study of CD4 T cells in relation to SARS-CoV-2 and coronaviruses. About the research overall: The negative reference was HIV-1 Nef peptide pool or peptide-free culture. Notes on the study in general: SARS-CoV-2-driven expansion was significantly weaker in crossreactive than monoreactive clones.

Measured with immunoSEQ multiplex PCR; TCRdb has only the in-frame clones, and not every one. Of more than 15,000 clones in the sample, around 80% were seen once. Before the COVID-19 pandemic, during about 2010-2018, CD4+ T cells were taken from unexposed donors. CD4+ T cells were isolated from the cells after less than 13 days of culture. Approximately 2 million PBMCs per well were cultured with around 9.9 IU/ml IL-2. Notes on this clone: Its target is unknown.

This sequence was found in a human donor in good health. Sample: CD4+ T cells from PBMCs, cultured in vitro.

The CDR3 is CASSGSSPGRGTGELFF. The CDR3 region has the DNA TGTGCCAGCAGCGGTTCCTCTCCCGGGCGGGGCACCGGGGAGCTGTTTTTT. The chain couples TRBV9 to TRBJ2-2; D is perhaps TRBD2 (6 bases). The V end was cut by 3 bases, the J end by 4 bases, with 19 bases between. Looked up from germline, CDR1 is SGDLS and CDR2 is YYNGEE. The CDR3 contains 17 residues.